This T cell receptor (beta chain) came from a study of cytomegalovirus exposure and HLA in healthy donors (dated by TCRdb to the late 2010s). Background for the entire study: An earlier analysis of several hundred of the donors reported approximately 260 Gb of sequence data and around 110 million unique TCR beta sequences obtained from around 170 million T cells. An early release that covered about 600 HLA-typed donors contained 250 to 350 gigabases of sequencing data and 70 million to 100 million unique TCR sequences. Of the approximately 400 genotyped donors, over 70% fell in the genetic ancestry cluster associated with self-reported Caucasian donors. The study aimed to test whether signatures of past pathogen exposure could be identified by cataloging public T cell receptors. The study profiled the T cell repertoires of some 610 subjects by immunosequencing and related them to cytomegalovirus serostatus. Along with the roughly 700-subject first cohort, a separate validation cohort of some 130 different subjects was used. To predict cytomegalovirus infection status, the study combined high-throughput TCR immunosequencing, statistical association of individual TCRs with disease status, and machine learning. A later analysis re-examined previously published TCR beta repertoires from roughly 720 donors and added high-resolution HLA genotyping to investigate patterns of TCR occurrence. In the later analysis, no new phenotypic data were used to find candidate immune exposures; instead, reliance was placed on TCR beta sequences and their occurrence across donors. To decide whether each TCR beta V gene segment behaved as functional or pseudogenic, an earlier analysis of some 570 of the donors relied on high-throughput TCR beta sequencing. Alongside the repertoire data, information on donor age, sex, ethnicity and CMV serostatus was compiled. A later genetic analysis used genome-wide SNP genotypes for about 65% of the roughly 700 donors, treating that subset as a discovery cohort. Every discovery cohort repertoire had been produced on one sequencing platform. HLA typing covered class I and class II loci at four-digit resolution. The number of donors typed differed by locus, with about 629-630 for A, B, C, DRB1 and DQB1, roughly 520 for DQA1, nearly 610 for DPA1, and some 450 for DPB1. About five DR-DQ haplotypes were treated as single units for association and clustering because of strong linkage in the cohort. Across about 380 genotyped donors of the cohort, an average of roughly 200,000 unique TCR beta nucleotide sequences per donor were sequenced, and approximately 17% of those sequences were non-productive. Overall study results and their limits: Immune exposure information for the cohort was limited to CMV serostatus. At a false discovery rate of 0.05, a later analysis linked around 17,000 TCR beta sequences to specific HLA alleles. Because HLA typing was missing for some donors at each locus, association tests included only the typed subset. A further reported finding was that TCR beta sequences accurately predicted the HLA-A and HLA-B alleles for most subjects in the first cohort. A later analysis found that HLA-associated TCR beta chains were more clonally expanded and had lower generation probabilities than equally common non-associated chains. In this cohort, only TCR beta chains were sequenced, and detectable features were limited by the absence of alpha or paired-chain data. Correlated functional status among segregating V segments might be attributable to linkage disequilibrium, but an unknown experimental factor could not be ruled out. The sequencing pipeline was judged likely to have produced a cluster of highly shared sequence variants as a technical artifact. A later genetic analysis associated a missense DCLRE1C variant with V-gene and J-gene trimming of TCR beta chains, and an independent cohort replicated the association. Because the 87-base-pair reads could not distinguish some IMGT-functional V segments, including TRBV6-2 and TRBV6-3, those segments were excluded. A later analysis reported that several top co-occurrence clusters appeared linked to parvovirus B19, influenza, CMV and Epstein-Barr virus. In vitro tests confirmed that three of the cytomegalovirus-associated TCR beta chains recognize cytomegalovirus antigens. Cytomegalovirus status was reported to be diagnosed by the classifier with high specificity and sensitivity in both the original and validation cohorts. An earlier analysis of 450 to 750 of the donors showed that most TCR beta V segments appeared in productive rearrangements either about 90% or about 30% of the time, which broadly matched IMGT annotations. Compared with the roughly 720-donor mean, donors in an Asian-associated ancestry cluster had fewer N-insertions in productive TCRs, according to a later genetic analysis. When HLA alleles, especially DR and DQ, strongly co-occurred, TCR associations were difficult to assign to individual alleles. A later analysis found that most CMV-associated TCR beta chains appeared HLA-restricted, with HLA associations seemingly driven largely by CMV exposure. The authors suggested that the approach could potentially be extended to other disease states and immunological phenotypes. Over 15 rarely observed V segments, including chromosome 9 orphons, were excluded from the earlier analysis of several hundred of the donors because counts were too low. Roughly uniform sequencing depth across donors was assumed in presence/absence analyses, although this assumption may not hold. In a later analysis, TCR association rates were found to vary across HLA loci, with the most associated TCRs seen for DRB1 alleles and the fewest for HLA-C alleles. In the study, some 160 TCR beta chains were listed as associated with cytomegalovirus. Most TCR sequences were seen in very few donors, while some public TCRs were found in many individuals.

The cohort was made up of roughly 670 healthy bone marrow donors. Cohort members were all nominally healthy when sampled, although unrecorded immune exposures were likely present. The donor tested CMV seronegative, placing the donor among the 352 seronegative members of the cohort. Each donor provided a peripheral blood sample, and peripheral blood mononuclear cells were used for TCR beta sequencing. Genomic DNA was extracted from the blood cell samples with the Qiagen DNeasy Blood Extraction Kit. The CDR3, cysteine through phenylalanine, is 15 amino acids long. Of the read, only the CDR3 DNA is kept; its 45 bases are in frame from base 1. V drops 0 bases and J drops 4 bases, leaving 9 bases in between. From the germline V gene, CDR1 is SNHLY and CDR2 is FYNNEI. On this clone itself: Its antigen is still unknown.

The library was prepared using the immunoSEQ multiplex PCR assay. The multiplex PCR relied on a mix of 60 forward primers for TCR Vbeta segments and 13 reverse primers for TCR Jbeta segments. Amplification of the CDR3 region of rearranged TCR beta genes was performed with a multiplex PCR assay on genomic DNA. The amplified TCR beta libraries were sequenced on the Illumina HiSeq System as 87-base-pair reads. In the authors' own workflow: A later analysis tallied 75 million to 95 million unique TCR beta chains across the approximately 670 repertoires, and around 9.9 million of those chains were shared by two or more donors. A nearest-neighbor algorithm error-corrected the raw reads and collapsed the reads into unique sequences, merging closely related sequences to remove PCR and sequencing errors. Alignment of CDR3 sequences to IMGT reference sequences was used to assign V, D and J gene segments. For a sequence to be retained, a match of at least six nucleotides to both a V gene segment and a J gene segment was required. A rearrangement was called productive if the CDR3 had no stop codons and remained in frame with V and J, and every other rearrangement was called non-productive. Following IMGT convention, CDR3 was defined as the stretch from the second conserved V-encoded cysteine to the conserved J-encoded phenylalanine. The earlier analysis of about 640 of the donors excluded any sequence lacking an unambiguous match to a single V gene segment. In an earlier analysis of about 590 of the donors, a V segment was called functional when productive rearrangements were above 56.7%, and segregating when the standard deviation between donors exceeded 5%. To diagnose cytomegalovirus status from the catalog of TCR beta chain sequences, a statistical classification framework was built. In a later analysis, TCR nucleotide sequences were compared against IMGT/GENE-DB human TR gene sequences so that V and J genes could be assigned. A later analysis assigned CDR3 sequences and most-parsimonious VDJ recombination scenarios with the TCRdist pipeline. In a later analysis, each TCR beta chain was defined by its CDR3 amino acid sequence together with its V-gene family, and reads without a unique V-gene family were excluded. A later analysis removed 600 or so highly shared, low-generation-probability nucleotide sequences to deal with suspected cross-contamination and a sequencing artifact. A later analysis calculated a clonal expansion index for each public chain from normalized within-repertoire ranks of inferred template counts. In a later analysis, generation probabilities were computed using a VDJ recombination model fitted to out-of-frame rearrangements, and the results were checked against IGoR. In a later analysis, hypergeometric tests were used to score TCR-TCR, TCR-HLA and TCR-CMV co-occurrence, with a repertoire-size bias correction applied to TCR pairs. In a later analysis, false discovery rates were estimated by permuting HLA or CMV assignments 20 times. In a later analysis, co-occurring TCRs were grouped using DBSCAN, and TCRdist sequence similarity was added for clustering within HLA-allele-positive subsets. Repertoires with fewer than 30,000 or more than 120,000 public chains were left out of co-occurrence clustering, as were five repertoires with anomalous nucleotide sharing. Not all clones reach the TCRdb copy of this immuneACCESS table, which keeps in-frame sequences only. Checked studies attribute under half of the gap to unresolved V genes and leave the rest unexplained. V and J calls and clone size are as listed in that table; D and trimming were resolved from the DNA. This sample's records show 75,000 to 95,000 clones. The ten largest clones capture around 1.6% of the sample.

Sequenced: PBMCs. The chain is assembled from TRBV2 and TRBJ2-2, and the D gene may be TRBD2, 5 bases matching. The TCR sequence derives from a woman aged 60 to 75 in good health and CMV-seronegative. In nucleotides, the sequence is TGTGCCAGCAGTGAAGCGGGAGTTGGCACCGGGGAGCTGTTTTTT. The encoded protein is CASSEAGVGTGELFF.